This record looks at one T cell receptor beta chain sequence and its context. Its target is unknown. Vbeta (60) and Jbeta (13) primers were used in the PCR. Libraries were prepared by immunoSEQ multiplex PCR; TCRdb keeps only in-frame clonotypes and omits some of them. Of about 180,000 clones listed, over 70% are singletons. These data come from a study of cytomegalovirus exposure and HLA in healthy donors. General study findings and limits: Rare TCR sequences dominated, though some public TCRs recurred in many donors. Cytomegalovirus status was reportedly diagnosed by the classifier with high specificity and sensitivity.

Between the trimmed V and J ends, which lost 6 bases and 4 bases, there was a span of 9 bases. Germline loops: CDR1 MNHEY, CDR2 SVGAGI. The CDR3 extends over 12 amino acids. This TCR was sampled from a man between 18 and 29 years old in good health and CMV-seronegative. The rearrangement uses TRBV6-5 and TRBJ1-2; a possible D gene is TRBD1 (5 bases). The sample comprised PBMCs. The CDR3 sequence is CASRTVLYGYTF. The CDR3 bases are TGTGCCAGCAGGACAGTCCTCTATGGCTACACCTTC.